This TCR beta chain derives from a study of spatial heterogeneity in lung cancer. This clonotype appeared many times. Trimming shortened V by 7 bases and J by 8 bases, and 12 bases separated the two germline ends. The CDR3 totals 13 residues. Germline values: CDR1 MDHEN, CDR2 SYDVKM. TCRdb reanalysed the 5' RACE reads using MiXCR and keeps one entry per CDR3 protein. Of 49,000 or so distinct CDR3 sequences listed, over 9.5% are singletons. Time point reported: sample taken at primary tumor resection. Sequencing of whole RNA from tumor, nontumor lung or frozen PBMC involved no sorting. The donors were 72 patients with non-small cell lung cancer that was early-stage and untreated.

V gene TRBV28 combines with J gene TRBJ1-6; D is ambiguous. The TCR originated in a female donor with early-stage non-small cell lung cancer. The source was PBMCs, collected at surgery. The CDR3 DNA sequence: TGTGCCAGCACCAGGCAGACGGATTCACCCCTCCACTTT. This encodes CASTRQTDSPLHF.